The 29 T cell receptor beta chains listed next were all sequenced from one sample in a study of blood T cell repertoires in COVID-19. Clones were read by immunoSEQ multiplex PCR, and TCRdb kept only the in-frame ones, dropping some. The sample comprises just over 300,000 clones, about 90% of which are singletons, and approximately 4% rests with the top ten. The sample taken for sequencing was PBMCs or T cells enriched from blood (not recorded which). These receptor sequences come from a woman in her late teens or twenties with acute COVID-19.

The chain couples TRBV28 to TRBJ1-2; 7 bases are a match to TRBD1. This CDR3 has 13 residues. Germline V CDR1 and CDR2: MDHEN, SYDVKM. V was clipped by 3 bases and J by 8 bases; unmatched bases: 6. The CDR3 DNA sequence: TGTGCCAGCAGTTTTCGGGACAGCCGAGGCTACACCTTC. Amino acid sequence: CASSFRDSRGYTF.

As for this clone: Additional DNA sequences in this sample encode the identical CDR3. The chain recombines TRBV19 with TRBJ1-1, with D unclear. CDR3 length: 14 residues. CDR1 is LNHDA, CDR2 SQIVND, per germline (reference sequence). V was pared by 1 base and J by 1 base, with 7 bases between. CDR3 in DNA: TGTGCCAGTAGTATAGGTGAGGGGAACACTGAAGCTTTCTTT. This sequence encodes CASSIGEGNTEAFF.

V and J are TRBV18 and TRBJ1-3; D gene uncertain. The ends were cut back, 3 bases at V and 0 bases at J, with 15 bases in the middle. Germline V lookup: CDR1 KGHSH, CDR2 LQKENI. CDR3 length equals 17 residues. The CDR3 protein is CASSPYHITDSGNTIYF. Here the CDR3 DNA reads TGTGCCAGCTCACCTTACCACATCACCGACTCTGGAAACACCATATATTTT. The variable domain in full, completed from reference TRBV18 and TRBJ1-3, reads NAGVMQNPRHLVRRRGQEARLRCSPMKGHSHVYWYRQLPEEGLKFMVYLQKENIIDESGMPKERFSAEFPKEGPSILRIQQVVRGDSAAYFCASSPYHITDSGNTIYFGEGSWLTVV.

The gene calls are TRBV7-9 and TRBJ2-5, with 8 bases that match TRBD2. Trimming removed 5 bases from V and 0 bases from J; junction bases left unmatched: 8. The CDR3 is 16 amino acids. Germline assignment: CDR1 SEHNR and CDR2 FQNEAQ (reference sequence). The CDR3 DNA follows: TGTGCCAGCAGCCCCCGGGGTAGCGGGAACCAAGAGACCCAGTACTTC. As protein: CASSPRGSGNQETQYF.

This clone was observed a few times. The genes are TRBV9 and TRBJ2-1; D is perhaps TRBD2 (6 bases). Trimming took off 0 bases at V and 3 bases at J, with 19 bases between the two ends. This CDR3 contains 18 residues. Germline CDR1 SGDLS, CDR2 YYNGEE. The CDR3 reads CASSVASRYASDYNEQFF. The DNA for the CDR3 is TGTGCCAGCAGCGTAGCTTCCCGATACGCTAGCGACTACAATGAGCAGTTCTTC.

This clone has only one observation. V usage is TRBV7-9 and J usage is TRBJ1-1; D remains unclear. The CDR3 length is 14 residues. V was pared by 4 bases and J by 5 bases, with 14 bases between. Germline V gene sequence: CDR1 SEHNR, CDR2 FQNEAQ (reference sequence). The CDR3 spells CASSSRHPGTEAFF. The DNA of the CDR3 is TGTGCCAGCAGCTCTAGACACCCGGGGACTGAAGCTTTCTTT.

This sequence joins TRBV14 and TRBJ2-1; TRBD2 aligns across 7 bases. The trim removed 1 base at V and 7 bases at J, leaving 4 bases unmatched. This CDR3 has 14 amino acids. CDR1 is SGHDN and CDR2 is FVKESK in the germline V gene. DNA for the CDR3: TGTGCCAGCAGCCAAGTATCCGGGGGGAATGAGCAGTTCTTC. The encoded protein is CASSQVSGGNEQFF.

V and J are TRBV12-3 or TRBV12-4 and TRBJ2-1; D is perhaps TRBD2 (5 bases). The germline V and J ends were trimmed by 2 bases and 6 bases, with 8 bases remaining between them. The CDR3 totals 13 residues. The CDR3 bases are TGTGCCAGCAGTTTATCTAGCATCAATGAGCAGTTCTTC. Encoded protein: CASSLSSINEQFF.

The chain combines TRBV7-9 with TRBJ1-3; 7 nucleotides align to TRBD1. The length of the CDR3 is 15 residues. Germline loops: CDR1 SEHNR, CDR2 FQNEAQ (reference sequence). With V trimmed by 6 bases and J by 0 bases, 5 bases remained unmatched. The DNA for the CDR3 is TGTGCCAGCAGTACCGGGACAGCCTCTGGAAACACCATATATTTT. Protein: CASSTGTASGNTIYF.

This chain's CDR3 is CASSAETSGVLNEQFF. The DNA for the CDR3 is TGTGCCAGCAGCGCGGAGACTAGCGGGGTTCTCAATGAGCAGTTCTTC. The chain couples TRBV11-3 to TRBJ2-1; 11 bases agree with TRBD2. Germline V CDR1 and CDR2: SGHNT, YENEEA. The CDR3 covers 16 residues. With V trimmed by 5 bases and J by 6 bases, 9 bases remained unmatched.

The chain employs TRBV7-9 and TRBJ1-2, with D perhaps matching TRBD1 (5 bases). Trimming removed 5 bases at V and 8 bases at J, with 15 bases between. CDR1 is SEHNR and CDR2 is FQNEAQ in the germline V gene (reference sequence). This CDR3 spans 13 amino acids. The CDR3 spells CASSPGPATGYTF. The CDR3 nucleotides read TGTGCCAGCAGCCCAGGGCCCGCCACAGGCTACACCTTC.

For the CDR3, the DNA is TGCGCCAGCAGCCAAGATTGGGCGGGAGGCACAGATACGCAGTATTTT. Amino acids: CASSQDWAGGTDTQYF. This sequence joins TRBV4-1 and TRBJ2-3; 7 bases are a match to TRBD2. This CDR3 region has 16 residues. Germline CDR1 is MGHRA and CDR2 is YSYEKL. With 0 bases clipped from V and 1 base from J, the junction kept 4 bases outside the gene matches.

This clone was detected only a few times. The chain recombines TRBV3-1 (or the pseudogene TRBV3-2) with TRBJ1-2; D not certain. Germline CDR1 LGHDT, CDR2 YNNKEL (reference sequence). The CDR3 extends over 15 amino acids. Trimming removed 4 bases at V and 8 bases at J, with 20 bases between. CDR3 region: CASSPRWREARGYTF. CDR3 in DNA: TGTGCCAGCAGCCCCCGGTGGAGGGAAGCCCGGGGCTACACCTTC.

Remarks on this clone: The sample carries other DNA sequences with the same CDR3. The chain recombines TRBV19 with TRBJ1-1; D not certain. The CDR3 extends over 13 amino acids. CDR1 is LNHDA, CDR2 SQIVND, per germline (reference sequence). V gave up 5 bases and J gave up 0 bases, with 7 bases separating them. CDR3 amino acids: CASSSQVNTEAFF. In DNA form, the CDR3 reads TGTGCCAGTAGTTCTCAGGTGAACACTGAAGCTTTCTTT. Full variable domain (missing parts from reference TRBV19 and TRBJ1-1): DGGITQSPKYLFRKEGQNVTLSCEQNLNHDAMYWYRQDPGQGLRLIYYSQIVNDFQKGDIAEGYSVSREKKESFPLTVTSAQKNPTAFYLCASSSQVNTEAFFGQGTRLTVV.

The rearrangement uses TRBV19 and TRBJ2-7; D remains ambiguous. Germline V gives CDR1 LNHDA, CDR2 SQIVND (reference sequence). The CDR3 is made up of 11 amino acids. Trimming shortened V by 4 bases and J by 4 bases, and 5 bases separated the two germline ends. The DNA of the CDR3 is TGTGCCAGTAGTAACGGGTACGAGCAGTACTTC. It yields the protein CASSNGYEQYF. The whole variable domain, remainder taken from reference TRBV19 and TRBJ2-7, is DGGITQSPKYLFRKEGQNVTLSCEQNLNHDAMYWYRQDPGQGLRLIYYSQIVNDFQKGDIAEGYSVSREKKESFPLTVTSAQKNPTAFYLCASSNGYEQYFGPGTRLTVT.

In DNA, the CDR3 is TGTGCCAGCAGCTTACAGGAATTCTCTAGCACAGATACGCAGTATTTT. Its translation: CASSLQEFSSTDTQYF. The genes are TRBV5-8 and TRBJ2-3; a possible D gene is TRBD1 (5 bases). Germline assignment: CDR1 SGHTS and CDR2 YDEGEE. The CDR3 totals 16 residues. The V and J ends lost 2 bases and 0 bases respectively, with 13 bases between them.

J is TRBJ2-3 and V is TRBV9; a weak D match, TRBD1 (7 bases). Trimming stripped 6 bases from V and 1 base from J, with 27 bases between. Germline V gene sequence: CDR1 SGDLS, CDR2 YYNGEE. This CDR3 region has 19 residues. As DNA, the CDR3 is TGTGCCAGCACCCCTTCAGGGGGGTTTACATCCTCTGGCACAGATACGCAGTATTTT. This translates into CASTPSGGFTSSGTDTQYF.

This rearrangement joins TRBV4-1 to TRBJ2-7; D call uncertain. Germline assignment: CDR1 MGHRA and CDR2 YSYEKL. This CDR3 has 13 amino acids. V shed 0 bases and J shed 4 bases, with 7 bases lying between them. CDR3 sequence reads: CASSQDSMYEQYF. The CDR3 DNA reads TGCGCCAGCAGCCAAGATTCAATGTACGAGCAGTACTTC.

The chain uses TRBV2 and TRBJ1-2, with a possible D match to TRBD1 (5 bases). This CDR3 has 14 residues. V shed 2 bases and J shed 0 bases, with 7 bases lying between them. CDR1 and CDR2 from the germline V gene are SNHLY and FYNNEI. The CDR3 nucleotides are TGTGCCAGCAGTGAACAGGGTTCTAACTATGGCTACACCTTC. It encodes CASSEQGSNYGYTF.

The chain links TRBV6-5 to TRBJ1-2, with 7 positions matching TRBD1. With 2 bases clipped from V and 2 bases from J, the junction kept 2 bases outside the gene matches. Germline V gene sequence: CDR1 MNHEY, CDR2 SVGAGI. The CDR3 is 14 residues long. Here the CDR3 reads CASSYEGANYGYTF. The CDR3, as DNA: TGTGCCAGCAGTTACGAGGGGGCGAACTATGGCTACACCTTC.

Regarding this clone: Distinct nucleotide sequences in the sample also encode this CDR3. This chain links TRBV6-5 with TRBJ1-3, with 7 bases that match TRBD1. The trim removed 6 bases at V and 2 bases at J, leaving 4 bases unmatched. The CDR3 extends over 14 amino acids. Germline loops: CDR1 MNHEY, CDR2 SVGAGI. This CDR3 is CASSPTGAGNTIYF. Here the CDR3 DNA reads TGTGCCAGCAGCCCAACAGGGGCTGGAAACACCATATATTTT.

Here the CDR3 DNA reads TGCAGTGCTAGTGGGGCACAAAACATTCAGTACTTC. Translation: CSASGAQNIQYF. The J gene is TRBJ2-4, the V gene TRBV20-1, with D possibly matching TRBD1 (5 bases). CDR3 length: 12 residues. With 3 bases removed from V and 5 bases from J, the gap between germline ends came to 8 bases. Germline V gives CDR1 DFQATT, CDR2 SNEGSKA (reference sequence).

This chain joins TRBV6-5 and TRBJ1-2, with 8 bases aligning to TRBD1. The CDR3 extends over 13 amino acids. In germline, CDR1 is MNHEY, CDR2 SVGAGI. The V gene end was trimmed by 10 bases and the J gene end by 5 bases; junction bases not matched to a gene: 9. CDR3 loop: CATRFRGRYGYTF. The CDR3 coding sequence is TGTGCCACCCGGTTCAGGGGGCGTTATGGCTACACCTTC.

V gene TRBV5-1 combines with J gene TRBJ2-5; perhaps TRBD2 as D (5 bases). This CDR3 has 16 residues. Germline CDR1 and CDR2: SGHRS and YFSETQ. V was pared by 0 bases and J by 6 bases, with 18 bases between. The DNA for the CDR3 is TGCGCCAGCAGCTTGGCTAGCTCCCCCTTCTTTCAGACCCAGTACTTC. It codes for CASSLASSPFFQTQYF.

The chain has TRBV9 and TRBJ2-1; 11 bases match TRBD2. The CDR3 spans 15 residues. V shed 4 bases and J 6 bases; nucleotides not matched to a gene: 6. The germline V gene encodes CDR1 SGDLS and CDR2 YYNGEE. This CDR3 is CASSLTSGRGNEQFF. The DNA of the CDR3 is TGTGCCAGCAGCCTTACTAGCGGGAGAGGCAATGAGCAGTTCTTC.

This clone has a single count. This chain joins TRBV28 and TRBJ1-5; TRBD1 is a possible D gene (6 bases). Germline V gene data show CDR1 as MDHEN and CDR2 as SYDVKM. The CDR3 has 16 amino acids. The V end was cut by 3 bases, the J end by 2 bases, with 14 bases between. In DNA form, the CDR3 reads TGTGCCAGCAGTTTTGAAGGGGGATTAGGCAATCAGCCCCAGCATTTT. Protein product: CASSFEGGLGNQPQHF.

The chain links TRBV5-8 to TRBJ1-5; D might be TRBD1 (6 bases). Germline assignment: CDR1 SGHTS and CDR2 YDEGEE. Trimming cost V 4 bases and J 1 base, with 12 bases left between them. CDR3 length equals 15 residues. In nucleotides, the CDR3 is TGTGCCAGCAGCACCATACAGGGCAGCAATCAGCCCCAGCATTTT. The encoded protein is CASSTIQGSNQPQHF.

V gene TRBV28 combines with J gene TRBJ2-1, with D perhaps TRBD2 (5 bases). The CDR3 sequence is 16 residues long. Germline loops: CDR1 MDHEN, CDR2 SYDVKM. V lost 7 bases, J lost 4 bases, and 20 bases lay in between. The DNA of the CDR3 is TGTGCCAGCACCCCTAGAACCCGGGAAGATTACAATGAGCAGTTCTTC. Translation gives CASTPRTREDYNEQFF.

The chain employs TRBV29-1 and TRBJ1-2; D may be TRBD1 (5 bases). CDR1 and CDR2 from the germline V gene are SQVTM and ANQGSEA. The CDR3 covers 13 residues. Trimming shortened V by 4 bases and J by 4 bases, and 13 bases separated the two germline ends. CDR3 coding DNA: TGCAGCGTTGTCCCCCCAGGGCTCTATGGCTACACCTTC. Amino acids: CSVVPPGLYGYTF.